Listed here are 14 T cell receptor beta chains from one sample, sequenced in a study of blood T cell repertoires in COVID-19. Assay used: immunoSEQ multiplex PCR; TCRdb lists only in-frame clones, some missing. The table includes more than 250,000 clones, almost 90% detected once. The specimen sequenced was PBMCs or T cells enriched from blood (not recorded which). These TCRs come from a woman under 30 with acute COVID-19.

The J gene is TRBJ2-7, the V gene TRBV12-3 or TRBV12-4; D is possibly TRBD2 (6 bases). The CDR3 covers 12 residues. V was shortened by 5 bases and J by 3 bases, with 8 bases between the two germline ends. CDR3 sequence: CASSGDFYEQYF. The CDR3 bases are TGTGCCAGCAGTGGGGACTTCTACGAGCAGTACTTC.

The chain couples TRBV20-1 to TRBJ2-7; maybe TRBD2 (5 bases). The germline V gene has CDR1 DFQATT and CDR2 SNEGSKA (reference sequence). CDR3 length equals 13 residues. V was trimmed by 3 bases and J by 4 bases, leaving 13 bases between them. CDR3 in amino acids: CSASSDSIYEQYF. The CDR3 DNA is TGCAGTGCTAGTTCGGACTCCATATACGAGCAGTACTTC.

The rearrangement joins TRBV5-1 to TRBJ2-3, with 10 positions matching TRBD2. Germline V gene lookup returns CDR1 SGHRS and CDR2 YFSETQ. With 0 bases clipped from V and 1 base from J, the junction kept 5 bases outside the gene matches. The length of the CDR3 is 17 residues. Written as DNA, the CDR3 is TGCGCCAGCAGCTTGGCAGTAGGGACTAGCGGCACAGATACGCAGTATTTT. This encodes CASSLAVGTSGTDTQYF. Supplemented by reference TRBV5-1 and TRBJ2-3, the full variable domain reads KAGVTQTPRYLIKTRGQQVTLSCSPISGHRSVSWYQQTPGQGLQFLFEYFSETQRNKGNFPGRFSGRQFSNSRSEMNVSTLELGDSALYLCASSLAVGTSGTDTQYFGPGTRLTVL.

The rearrangement joins TRBV6-5 to TRBJ1-2, with TRBD1 identical over 7 bases. Trimming at V came to 9 bases and at J to 4 bases, leaving 5 bases not matched to a gene. The CDR3 has 12 residues. In germline, CDR1 is MNHEY, CDR2 SVGAGI. This chain's CDR3 is CASQGVGYGYTF. The CDR3 DNA sequence: TGTGCCAGTCAGGGGGTGGGCTATGGCTACACCTTC.

CDR3 protein: CASSSGTGRLGTDTQYF. For the CDR3, the DNA is TGTGCCAGCAGCTCAGGGACAGGTCGGCTGGGCACAGATACGCAGTATTTT. This chain joins TRBV11-2 and TRBJ2-3, with 8 bases matching TRBD1. The junction had 10 bases not matched to a gene; V was cut back by 4 bases and J by 1 base. CDR1 and CDR2 from the germline V gene are SGHAT and FQNNGV. This CDR3 comprises 17 residues. Full variable domain (rest looked up from reference TRBV11-2 and TRBJ2-3): EAGVAQSPRYKIIEKRQSVAFWCNPISGHATLYWYQQILGQGPKLLIQFQNNGVVDDSQLPKDRFSAERLKGVDSTLKIQPAKLEDSAVYLCASSSGTGRLGTDTQYFGPGTRLTVL.

The rearrangement uses TRBV29-1 and TRBJ2-1; TRBD2 agrees at 7 bases. Looked up from germline, CDR1 is SQVTM and CDR2 is ANQGSEA. The length of the CDR3 is 16 residues. Losses at the gene ends were 6 bases for V and 1 base for J; bases not matched to a gene: 12. The DNA of the CDR3 is TGCAGCGTCGCCCTGCGGCTAGCGGCGTCCTACAATGAGCAGTTCTTC. Translated, it gives CSVALRLAASYNEQFF.

The genes are TRBV7-3 and TRBJ2-1, with 9 positions matching TRBD2. This CDR3 has 20 residues. The germline V gene has CDR1 SGHTA and CDR2 FQGTGA. V was pared by 1 base and J by 5 bases, with 18 bases of the junction left unmatched. CDR3 DNA sequence: TGTGCCAGCAGCTTAAGAGTTAGCGGGAGCCCGGGCGCGCCCCACAATGAGCAGTTCTTC. It specifies CASSLRVSGSPGAPHNEQFF. The full variable domain, completed using reference TRBV7-3 and TRBJ2-1, is GAGVSQTPSNKVTEKGKYVELRCDPISGHTALYWYRQSLGQGPEFLIYFQGTGAADDSGLPNDRFFAVRPEGSVSTLKIQRTERGDSAVYLCASSLRVSGSPGAPHNEQFFGPGTRLTVL.

V and J are TRBV20-1 and TRBJ1-3; D might be TRBD1 (5 bases). Germline V CDR1 and CDR2: DFQATT, SNEGSKA (reference sequence). The CDR3 consists of 24 residues. With 3 bases removed from V and 0 bases from J, the gap between germline ends came to 39 bases. Here the CDR3 DNA reads TGCAGTGCTAGTAGAACCCGACAGTCATGCGGGAAGGCTTGTGGCATACTCTCTGGAAACACCATATATTTT. This encodes CSASRTRQSCGKACGILSGNTIYF.

The V call is TRBV6-5, the J call TRBJ1-1; 7 positions agree with TRBD1. Germline V gene sequence: CDR1 MNHEY, CDR2 SVGAGI. The CDR3 totals 11 residues. Unmatched junction bases numbered 0, after V lost 0 bases and J lost 11 bases. The CDR3 protein is CASSYSGQAFF. Written as DNA, the CDR3 is TGTGCCAGCAGTTACTCGGGACAGGCTTTCTTT.

This rearrangement joins TRBV16 to TRBJ1-2, with D perhaps matching TRBD1 (5 bases). V was trimmed by 3 bases and J by 0 bases, leaving 8 bases between them. The length of the CDR3 is 14 residues. The V gene's germline CDR1 is KGHSY and CDR2 FQNENV. The CDR3 sequence: CASSQTDTNYGYTF. The CDR3 DNA sequence: TGTGCCAGCAGCCAGACAGATACTAACTATGGCTACACCTTC.

This chain joins TRBV11-2 and TRBJ2-7; TRBD2 agrees at 12 bases. Per germline, CDR1 SGHAT and CDR2 FQNNGV. The CDR3 sequence is 18 residues long. Trimming at V came to 1 base and at J to 3 bases, leaving 10 bases not matched to a gene. The CDR3 DNA reads as TGTGCCAGCAGCTTAGGGGGGCTAGCGGGAGGGCCTTTCTACGAGCAGTACTTC. Translating gives CASSLGGLAGGPFYEQYF.

The chain combines TRBV24-1 with TRBJ1-2, with a possible D match to TRBD1 (6 bases). Germline V gene data show CDR1 as KGHDR and CDR2 as SFDVKD. This CDR3 comprises 16 residues. Trimming cost V 4 bases and J 3 bases, with 17 bases left between them. The CDR3 sequence: CATSDGKGDKDYGYTF. The CDR3 DNA is TGTGCCACCAGTGACGGCAAGGGGGATAAGGACTATGGCTACACCTTC.

The V and J genes are TRBV7-9 and TRBJ1-4, with 7 bases fitting TRBD1. V lost 5 bases to trimming and J lost 2 bases; unmatched junction nucleotides: 8. The CDR3 runs 16 residues. The germline gives CDR1 SEHNR, CDR2 FQNEAQ (reference sequence). The CDR3 nucleotides read TGTGCCAGCAGCGCGACAGGGAGCTGGACTAATGAAAAACTGTTTTTT. This codes for CASSATGSWTNEKLFF.

V is TRBV24-1 and J is TRBJ2-5; D unresolved. The CDR3 has 13 amino acids. Germline V lookup: CDR1 KGHDR, CDR2 SFDVKD. The V and J ends lost 5 bases and 3 bases respectively, with 9 bases between them. The DNA of the CDR3 is TGTGCCACCAGTGTGGGCAGTGAAGAGACCCAGTACTTC. It encodes CATSVGSEETQYF.